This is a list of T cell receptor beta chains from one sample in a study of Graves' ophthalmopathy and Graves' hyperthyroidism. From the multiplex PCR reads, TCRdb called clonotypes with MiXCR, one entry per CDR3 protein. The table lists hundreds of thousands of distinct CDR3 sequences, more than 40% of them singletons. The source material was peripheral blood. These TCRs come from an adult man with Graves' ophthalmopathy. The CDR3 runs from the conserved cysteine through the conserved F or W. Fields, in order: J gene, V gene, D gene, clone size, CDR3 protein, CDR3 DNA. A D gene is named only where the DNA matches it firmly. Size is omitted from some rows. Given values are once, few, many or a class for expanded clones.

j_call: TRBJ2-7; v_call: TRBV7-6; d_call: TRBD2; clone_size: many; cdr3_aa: CASSLDPSGDYEQYF; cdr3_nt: TGTGCCAGCAGCTTAGACCCTAGCGGAGATTACGAGCAGTACTTC
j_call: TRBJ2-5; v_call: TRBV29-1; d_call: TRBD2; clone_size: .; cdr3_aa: CSVMTGTSGAQETQYF; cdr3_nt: TGCAGCGTGATGACCGGGACTAGCGGGGCCCAAGAGACCCAGTACTTC
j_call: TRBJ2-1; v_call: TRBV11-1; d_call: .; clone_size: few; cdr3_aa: CASSITGNSYNEQFF; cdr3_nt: TGTGCCAGCAGCATTACAGGGAACTCCTACAATGAGCAGTTCTTC
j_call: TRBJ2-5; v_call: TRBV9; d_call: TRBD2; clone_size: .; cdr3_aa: CASSGGGTETQYF; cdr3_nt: TGTGCCAGCAGCGGGGGGGGGACGGAGACCCAGTACTTC
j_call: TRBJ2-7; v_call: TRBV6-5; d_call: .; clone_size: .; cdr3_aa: CASGDRVLGQYF; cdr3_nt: TGTGCCAGCGGGGACCGCGTCTTAGGGCAGTACTTC
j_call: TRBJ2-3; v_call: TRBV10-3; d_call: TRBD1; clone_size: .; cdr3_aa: CAISPSDRSTDTRYF; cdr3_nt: TGTGCCATCAGCCCCTCGGACAGGTCGACAGATACGCGGTATTTT
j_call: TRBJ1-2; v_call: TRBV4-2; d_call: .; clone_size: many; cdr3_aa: CASSLTGTEALYGYTF; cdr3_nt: TGTGCCAGCAGCCTCACCGGCACGGAAGCCTTGTATGGCTACACCTTC
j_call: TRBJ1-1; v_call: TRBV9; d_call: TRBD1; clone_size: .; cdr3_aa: CASPGQGHTEAFF; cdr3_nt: TGTGCCAGCCCGGGACAGGGTCACACTGAAGCTTTCTTT
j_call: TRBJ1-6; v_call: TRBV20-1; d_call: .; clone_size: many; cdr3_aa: CSARGAGFSPLHF; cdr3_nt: TGCAGTGCTAGAGGGGCAGGGTTTTCACCCCTCCACTTT
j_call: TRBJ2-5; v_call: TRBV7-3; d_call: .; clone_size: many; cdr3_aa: CASSQGRSATQYF; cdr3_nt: TGTGCCAGCAGCCAGGGGAGGTCGGCGACCCAGTACTTC
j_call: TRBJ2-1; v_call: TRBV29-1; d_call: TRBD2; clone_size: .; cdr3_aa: CSVDLLAANEQFF; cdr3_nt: TGCAGCGTTGATCTCCTAGCGGCCAATGAGCAGTTCTTC
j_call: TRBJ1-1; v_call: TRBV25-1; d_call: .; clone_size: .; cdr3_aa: CASSRETGTNTEAFF; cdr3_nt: TGTGCCAGCAGCCGAGAGACAGGCACGAACACTGAAGCTTTCTTT
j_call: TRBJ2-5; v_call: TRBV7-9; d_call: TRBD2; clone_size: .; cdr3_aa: CASSPRSGREETQYF; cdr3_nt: TGTGCCAGCTCACCTCGTAGCGGGAGGGAAGAGACCCAGTACTTC
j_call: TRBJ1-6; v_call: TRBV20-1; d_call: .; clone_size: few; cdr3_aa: CSASPRANSPLHF; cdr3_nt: TGCAGTGCTAGTCCCAGGGCCAATTCACCCCTCCACTTT
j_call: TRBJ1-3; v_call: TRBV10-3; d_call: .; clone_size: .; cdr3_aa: CAISERGFSAGNTIYF; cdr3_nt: TGTGCCATCAGTGAAAGGGGTTTCTCGGCTGGAAACACCATATATTTT
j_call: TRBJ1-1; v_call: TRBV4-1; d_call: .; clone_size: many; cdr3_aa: CASSQGGQPAFF; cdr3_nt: TGCGCCAGCAGCCAAGGGGGGCAGCCAGCTTTCTTT
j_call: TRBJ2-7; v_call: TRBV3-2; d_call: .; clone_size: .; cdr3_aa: CASSQEGAAYEQYF; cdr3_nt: TGTGCCAGCAGCCAAGAAGGTGCAGCATACGAGCAGTACTTC
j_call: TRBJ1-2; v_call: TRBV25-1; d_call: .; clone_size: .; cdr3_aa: CASRDRTEFYGYTF; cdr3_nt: TGTGCCAGCAGAGACAGGACCGAGTTCTATGGCTACACCTTC
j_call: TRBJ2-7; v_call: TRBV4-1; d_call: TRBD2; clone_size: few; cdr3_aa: CASSQHRASGGTVYEQYF; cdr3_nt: TGCGCCAGCAGCCAACACCGAGCTAGCGGGGGTACCGTCTACGAGCAGTACTTC
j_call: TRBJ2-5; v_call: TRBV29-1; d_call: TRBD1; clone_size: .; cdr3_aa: CSADRRGLETQYF; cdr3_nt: TGCAGCGCCGATCGCAGGGGGTTGGAGACCCAGTACTTC
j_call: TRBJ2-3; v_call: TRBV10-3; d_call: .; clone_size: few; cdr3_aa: CASRRQGTDTQYF; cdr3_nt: TGTGCCAGCAGACGACAGGGCACAGATACGCAGTATTTT
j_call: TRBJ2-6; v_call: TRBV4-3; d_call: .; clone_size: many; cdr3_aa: CASSQARSGANVLTF; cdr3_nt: TGCGCCAGCAGCCAAGCACGGTCTGGGGCCAACGTCCTGACTTTC
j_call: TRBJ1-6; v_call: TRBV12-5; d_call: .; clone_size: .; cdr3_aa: CASAPEASPLHF; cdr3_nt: TGTGCTAGTGCCCCCGAGGCCTCACCCCTCCACTTT
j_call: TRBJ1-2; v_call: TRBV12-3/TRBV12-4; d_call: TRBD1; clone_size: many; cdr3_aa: CASSFQGAGGYTF; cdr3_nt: TGTGCCAGCAGTTTTCAGGGGGCGGGCGGCTACACCTTC
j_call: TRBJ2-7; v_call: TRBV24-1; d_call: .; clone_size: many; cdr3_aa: CATSDFTGLRQYF; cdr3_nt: TGTGCCACCAGTGATTTTACGGGCCTCCGGCAGTACTTC
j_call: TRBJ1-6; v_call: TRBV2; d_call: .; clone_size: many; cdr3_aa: CASRRGNSPLHF; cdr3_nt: TGTGCCAGCCGTCGGGGTAATTCACCCCTCCACTTT
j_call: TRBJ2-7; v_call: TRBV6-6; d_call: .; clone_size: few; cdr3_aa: CASSYSRPAAPYEQYF; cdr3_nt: TGTGCCAGCAGTTACTCGAGACCGGCGGCCCCCTACGAGCAGTACTTC
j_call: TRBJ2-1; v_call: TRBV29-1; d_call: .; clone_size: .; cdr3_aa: CSAVGLGGQFF; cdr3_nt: TGCAGCGCCGTCGGGTTGGGCGGGCAGTTCTTC
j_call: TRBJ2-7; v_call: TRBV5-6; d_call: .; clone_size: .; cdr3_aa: CASGRLSYEQYF; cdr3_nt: TGTGCCAGCGGCCGTTTATCCTACGAGCAGTACTTC
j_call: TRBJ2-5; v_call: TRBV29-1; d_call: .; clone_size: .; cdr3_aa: CSVVVSQDRETQYF; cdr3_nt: TGCAGCGTTGTGGTCAGCCAAGACAGGGAGACCCAGTACTTC
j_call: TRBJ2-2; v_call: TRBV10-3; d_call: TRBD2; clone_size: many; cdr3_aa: CAISERGTSGAGELFF; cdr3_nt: TGTGCCATCAGTGAAAGGGGGACTAGCGGGGCCGGGGAGCTGTTTTTT
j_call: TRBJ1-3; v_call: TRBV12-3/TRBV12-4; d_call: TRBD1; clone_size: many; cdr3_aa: CASTGTGSSGNTIYF; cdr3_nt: TGTGCCAGCACCGGGACAGGGAGCTCTGGAAACACCATATATTTT
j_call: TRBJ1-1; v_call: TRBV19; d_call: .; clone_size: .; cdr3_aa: CAWTDAIYTEAFF; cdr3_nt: TGTGCCTGGACCGACGCGATCTACACTGAAGCTTTCTTT
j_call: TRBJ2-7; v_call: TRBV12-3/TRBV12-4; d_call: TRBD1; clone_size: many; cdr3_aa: CASSLTGSIYEQYF; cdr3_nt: TGTGCCAGCAGCTTGACAGGGTCGATCTACGAGCAGTACTTC
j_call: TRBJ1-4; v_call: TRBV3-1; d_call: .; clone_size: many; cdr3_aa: CASSRNGVEKLFF; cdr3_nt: TGTGCCAGCAGCCGTAATGGTGTTGAAAAACTGTTTTTT